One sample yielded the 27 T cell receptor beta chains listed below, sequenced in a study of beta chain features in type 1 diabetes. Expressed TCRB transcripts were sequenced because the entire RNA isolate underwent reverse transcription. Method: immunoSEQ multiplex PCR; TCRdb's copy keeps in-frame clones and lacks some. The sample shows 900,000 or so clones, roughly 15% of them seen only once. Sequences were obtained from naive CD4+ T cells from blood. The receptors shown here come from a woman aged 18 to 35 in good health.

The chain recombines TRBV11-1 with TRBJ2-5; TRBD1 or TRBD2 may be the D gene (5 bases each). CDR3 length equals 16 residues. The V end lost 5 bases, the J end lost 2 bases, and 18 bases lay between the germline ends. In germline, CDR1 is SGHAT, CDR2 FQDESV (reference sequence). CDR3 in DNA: TGTGCCAGCAGCCCTTTCGGGGCACACGTTCAAGAGACCCAGTACTTC. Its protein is CASSPFGAHVQETQYF. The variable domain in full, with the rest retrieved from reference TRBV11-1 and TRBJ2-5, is EAEVAQSPRYKITEKSQAVAFWCDPISGHATLYWYRQILGQGPELLVQFQDESVVDDSQLPKDRFSAERLKGVDSTLKIQPAELGDSAMYLCASSPFGAHVQETQYFGPGTRLLVL.

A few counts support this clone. CDR3 sequence reads: CASSLERWSLTF. CDR3 bases: TGTGCCAGCAGCTTAGAAAGGTGGTCCCTGACTTTC. The chain recombines TRBV11-2 with TRBJ2-6; D unclear. Per the germline V gene, CDR1 is SGHAT and CDR2 is FQNNGV. The V gene lost 0 bases and the J gene lost 15 bases, with 9 bases spanning the gap. The CDR3 is made up of 12 amino acids.

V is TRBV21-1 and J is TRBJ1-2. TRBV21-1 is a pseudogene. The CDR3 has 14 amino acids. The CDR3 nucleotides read TGTGCCAGCAGTTACTCGGATAGGGCCCGTGGCTACACCTTC. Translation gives CASSYSDRARGYTF.

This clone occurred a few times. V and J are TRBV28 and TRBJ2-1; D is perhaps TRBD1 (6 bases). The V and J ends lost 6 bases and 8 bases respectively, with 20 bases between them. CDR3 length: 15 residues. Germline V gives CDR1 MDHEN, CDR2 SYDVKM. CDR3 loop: CASSEIGRWGHEQFF. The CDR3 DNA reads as TGTGCCAGCAGCGAGATCGGCCGTTGGGGGCATGAGCAGTTCTTC.

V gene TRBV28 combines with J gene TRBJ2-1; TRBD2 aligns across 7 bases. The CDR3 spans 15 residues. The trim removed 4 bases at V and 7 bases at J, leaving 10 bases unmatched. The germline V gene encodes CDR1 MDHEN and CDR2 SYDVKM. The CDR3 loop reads CASSSPREARNEQFF. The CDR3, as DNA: TGTGCCAGCAGTTCTCCCCGGGAGGCCCGTAATGAGCAGTTCTTC.

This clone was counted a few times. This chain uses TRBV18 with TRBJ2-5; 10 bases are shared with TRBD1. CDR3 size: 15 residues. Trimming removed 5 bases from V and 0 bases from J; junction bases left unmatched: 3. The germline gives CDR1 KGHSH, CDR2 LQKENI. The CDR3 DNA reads TGTGCCAGCTCATCGACAGGGGGCCACCAAGAGACCCAGTACTTC. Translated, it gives CASSSTGGHQETQYF.

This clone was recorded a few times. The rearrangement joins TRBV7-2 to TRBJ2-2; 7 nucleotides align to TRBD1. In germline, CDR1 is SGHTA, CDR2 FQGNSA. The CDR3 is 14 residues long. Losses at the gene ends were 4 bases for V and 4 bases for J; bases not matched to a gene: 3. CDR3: CASSSGTVTGELFF. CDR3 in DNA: TGTGCCAGCAGCTCTGGGACAGTCACCGGGGAGCTGTTTTTT.

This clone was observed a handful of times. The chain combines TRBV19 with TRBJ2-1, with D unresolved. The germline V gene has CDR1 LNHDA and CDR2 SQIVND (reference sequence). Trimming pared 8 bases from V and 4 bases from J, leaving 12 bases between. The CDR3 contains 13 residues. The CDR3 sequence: CASRRTNYNEQFF. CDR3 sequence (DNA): TGTGCCAGTCGGCGGACCAATTACAATGAGCAGTTCTTC. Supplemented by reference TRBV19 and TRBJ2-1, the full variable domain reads DGGITQSPKYLFRKEGQNVTLSCEQNLNHDAMYWYRQDPGQGLRLIYYSQIVNDFQKGDIAEGYSVSREKKESFPLTVTSAQKNPTAFYLCASRRTNYNEQFFGPGTRLTVL.

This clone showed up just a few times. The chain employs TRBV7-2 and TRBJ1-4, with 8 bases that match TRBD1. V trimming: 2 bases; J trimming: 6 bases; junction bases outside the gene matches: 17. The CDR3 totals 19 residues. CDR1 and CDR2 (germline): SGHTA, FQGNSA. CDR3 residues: CASSLRLQGARPPDEKLFF. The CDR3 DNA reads TGTGCCAGCAGCTTACGGCTCCAGGGGGCGCGTCCTCCAGATGAAAAACTGTTTTTT.

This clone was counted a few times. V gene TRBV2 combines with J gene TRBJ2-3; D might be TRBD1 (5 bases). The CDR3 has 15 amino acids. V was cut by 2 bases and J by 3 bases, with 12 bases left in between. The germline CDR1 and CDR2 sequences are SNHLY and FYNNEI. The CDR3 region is CASSEQGVGTDTQYF. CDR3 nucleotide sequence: TGTGCCAGCAGTGAACAGGGTGTAGGAACAGATACGCAGTATTTT.

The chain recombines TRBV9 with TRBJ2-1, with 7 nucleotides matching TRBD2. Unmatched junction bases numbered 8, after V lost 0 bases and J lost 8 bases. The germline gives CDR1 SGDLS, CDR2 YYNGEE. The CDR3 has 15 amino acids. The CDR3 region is CASSVGSSGWYEQFF. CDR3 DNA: TGTGCCAGCAGCGTAGGTAGTAGCGGGTGGTATGAGCAGTTCTTC.

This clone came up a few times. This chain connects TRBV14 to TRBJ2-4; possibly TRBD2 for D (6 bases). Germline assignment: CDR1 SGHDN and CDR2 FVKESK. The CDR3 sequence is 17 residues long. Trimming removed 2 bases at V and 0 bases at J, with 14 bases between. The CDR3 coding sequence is TGTGCCAGCAGCCAAAGCCGGGGGACTCTAGCCAAAAACATTCAGTACTTC. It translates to CASSQSRGTLAKNIQYF. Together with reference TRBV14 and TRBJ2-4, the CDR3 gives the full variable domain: EAGVTQFPSHSVIEKGQTVTLRCDPISGHDNLYWYRRVMGKEIKFLLHFVKESKQDESGMPNNRFLAERTGGTYSTLKVQPAELEDSGVYFCASSQSRGTLAKNIQYFGAGTRLSVL.

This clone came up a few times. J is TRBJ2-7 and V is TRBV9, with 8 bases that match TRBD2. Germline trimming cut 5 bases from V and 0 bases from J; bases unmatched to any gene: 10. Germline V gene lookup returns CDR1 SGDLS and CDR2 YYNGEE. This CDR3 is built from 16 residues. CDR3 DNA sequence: TGTGCCAGCAGTCCTAGGACTAGCCTTAGCTCCTACGAGCAGTACTTC. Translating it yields CASSPRTSLSSYEQYF.

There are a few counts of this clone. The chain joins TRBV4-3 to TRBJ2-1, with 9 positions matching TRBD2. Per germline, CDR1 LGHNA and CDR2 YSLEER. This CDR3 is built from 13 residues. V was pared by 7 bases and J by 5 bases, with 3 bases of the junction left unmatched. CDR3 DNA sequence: TGCGCCAGCAAGGCTAGCGGGAACAATGAGCAGTTCTTC. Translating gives CASKASGNNEQFF.

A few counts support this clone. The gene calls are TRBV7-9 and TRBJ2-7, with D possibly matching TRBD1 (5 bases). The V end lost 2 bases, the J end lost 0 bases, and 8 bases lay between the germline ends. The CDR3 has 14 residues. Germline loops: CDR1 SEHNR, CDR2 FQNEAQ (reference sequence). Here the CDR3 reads CASSLQGFSYEQYF. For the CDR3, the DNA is TGTGCCAGCAGCTTACAGGGATTCTCCTACGAGCAGTACTTC.

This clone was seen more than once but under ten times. The CDR3 coding sequence is TGTGCCAGCAGCTTACGAGCGGGAGTATCTGGGGCCAACGTCCTGACTTTC. It translates to CASSLRAGVSGANVLTF. The V gene is TRBV7-9, the J gene TRBJ2-6; TRBD2 aligns across 8 bases. The CDR3 length is 17 residues. With 2 bases clipped from V and 1 base from J, the junction kept 4 bases outside the gene matches. Germline lookup yields CDR1 SEHNR and CDR2 FQNEAQ (reference sequence).

The CDR3, as DNA: TGTGCCAGCAGCTTAGAACCGCCCCCCTCCTACAATGAGCAGTTCTTC. Residues: CASSLEPPPSYNEQFF. V usage is TRBV7-2 and J usage is TRBJ2-1; no definite D call. The CDR3 consists of 16 residues. The V gene lost 1 base and the J gene lost 0 bases, with 10 bases spanning the gap. CDR1 is SGHTA, CDR2 FQGNSA, per germline.

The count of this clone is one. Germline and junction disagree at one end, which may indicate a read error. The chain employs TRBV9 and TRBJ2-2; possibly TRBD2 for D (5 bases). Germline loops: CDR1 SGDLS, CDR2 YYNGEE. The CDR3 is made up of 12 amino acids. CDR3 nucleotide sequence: TGTGCCAGCAGCCCCCAGGCCGGGGAGCTGCTTTTT. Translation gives CASSPQAGELLF.

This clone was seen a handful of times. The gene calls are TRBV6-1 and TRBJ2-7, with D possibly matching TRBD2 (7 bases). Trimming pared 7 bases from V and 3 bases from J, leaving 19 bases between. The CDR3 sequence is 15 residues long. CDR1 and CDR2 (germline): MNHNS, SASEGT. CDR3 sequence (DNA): TGTGCCAGCACCAAGGGGGTAAGCGGGATCTACGAGCAGTACTTC. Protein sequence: CASTKGVSGIYEQYF.

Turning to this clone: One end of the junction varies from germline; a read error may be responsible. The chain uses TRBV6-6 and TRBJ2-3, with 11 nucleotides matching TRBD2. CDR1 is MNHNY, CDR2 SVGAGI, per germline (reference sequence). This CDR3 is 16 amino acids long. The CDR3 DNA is TGTGCCATCAGTGTGTTAGCGGGAGGGGGCACAGATACGCAGTATTTT. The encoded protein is CAISVLAGGGTDTQYF.

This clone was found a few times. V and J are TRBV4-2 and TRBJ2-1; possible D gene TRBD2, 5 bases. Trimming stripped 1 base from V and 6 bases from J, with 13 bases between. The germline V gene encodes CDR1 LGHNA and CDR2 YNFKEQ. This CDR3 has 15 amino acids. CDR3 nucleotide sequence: TGTGCCAGCAGCCAAGGTCTGGCTAGCTCCAATGAGCAGTTCTTC. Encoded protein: CASSQGLASSNEQFF.

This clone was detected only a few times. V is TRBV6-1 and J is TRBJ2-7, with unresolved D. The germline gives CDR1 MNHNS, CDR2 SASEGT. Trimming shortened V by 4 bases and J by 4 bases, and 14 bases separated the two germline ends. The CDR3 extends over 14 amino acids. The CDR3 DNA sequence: TGTGCCAGCAGTGCCCCGACGGGCCCATACGAGCAGTACTTC. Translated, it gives CASSAPTGPYEQYF.

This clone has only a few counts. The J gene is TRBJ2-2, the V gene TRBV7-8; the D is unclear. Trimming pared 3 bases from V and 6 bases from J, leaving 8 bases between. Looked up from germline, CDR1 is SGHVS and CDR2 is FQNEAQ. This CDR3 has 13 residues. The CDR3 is CASSFQWAGELFF. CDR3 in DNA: TGTGCCAGCAGCTTTCAGTGGGCCGGGGAGCTGTTTTTT. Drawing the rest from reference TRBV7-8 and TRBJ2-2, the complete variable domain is GAGVSQSPRYKVAKRGQDVALRCDPISGHVSLFWYQQALGQGPEFLTYFQNEAQLDKSGLPSDRFFAERPEGSVSTLKIQRTQQEDSAVYLCASSFQWAGELFFGEGSRLTVL.

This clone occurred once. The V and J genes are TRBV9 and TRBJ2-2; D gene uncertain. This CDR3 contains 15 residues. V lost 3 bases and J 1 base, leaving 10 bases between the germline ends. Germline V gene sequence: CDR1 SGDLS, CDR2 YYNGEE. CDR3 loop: CASSGLAENTGELFF. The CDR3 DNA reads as TGTGCCAGCAGCGGACTGGCGGAGAACACCGGGGAGCTGTTTTTT.

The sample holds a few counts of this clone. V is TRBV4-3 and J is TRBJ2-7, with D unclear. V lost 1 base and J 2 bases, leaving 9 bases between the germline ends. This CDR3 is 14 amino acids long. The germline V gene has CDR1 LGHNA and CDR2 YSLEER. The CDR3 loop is CASSQVSFTYEQYF. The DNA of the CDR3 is TGCGCCAGCAGCCAAGTTAGCTTCACCTACGAGCAGTACTTC.

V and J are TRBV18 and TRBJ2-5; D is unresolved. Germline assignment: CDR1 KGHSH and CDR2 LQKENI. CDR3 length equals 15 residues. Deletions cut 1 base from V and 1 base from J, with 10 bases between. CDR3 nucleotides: TGTGCCAGCTCACCACGAGCGAATACCCAAGAGACCCAGTACTTC. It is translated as CASSPRANTQETQYF.

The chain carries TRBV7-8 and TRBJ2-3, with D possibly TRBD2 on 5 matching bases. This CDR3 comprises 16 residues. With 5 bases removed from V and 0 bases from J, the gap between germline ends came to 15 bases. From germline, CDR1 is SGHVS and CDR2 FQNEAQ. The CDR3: CASSQPLAASTDTQYF. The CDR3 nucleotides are TGTGCCAGCAGCCAACCTCTAGCTGCTAGCACAGATACGCAGTATTTT.